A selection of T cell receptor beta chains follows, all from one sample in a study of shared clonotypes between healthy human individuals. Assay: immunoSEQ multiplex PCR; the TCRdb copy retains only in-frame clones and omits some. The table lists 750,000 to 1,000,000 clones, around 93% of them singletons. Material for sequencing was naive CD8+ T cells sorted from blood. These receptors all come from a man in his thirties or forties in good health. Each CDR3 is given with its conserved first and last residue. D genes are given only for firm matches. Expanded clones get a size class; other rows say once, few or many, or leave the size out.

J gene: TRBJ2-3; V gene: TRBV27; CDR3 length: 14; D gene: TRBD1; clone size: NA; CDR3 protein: CASRDRVIPDTQYF; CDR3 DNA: TGTGCCAGCCGGGACAGGGTGATCCCAGATACGCAGTATTTT
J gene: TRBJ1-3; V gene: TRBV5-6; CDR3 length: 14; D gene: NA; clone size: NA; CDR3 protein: CASSLESWGNTIYF; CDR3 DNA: TGTGCCAGCAGCTTGGAAAGTTGGGGAAACACCATATATTTT
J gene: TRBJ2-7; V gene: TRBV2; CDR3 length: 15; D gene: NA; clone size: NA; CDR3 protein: CAQQWTELHDYEQYF; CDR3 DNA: TGTGCCCAGCAGTGGACCGAACTACATGACTACGAGCAGTACTTC
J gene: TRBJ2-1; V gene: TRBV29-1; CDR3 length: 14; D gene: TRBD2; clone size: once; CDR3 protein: CSVGTSGAYNEQFF; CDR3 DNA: TGCAGCGTTGGGACTAGCGGGGCTTACAATGAGCAGTTCTTC
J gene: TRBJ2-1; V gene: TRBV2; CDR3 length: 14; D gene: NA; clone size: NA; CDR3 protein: CASMGANTYNEQFF; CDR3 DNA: TGTGCCAGCATGGGAGCGAATACCTACAATGAGCAGTTCTTC
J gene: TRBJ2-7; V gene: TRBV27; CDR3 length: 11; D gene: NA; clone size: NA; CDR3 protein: CASTLSYEQYF; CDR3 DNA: TGTGCCAGCACCCTCTCCTACGAGCAGTACTTC
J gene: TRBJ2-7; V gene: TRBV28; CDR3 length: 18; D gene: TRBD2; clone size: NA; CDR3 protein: CASSLTKVYRTGAGEQYF; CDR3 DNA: TGTGCCAGCAGTTTAACTAAAGTTTACAGAACAGGAGCGGGGGAGCAGTACTTC
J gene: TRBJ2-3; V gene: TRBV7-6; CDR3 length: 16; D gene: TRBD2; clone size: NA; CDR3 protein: CASSPIVGGGTDTQYF; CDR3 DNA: TGTGCCAGCAGCCCAATCGTCGGCGGGGGAACAGATACGCAGTATTTT
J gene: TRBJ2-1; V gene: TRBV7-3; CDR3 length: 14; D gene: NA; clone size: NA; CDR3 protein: CASSLEGEVNEQFF; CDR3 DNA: TGTGCCAGCAGCTTAGAGGGAGAGGTTAATGAGCAGTTCTTC
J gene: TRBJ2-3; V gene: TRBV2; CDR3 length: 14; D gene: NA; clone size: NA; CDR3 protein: CASERPKHTDTQYF; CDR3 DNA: TGTGCCAGCGAAAGACCCAAACACACAGATACGCAGTATTTT
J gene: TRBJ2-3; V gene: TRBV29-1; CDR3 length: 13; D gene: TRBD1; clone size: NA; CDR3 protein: CSVGRGRADTQYF; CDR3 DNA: TGCAGCGTTGGAAGGGGGCGCGCAGATACGCAGTATTTT
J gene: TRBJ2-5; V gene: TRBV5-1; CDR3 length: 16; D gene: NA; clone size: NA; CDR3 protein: CASSKTQSSLQETQYF; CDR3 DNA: TGCGCCAGCAGCAAAACACAATCTTCCCTCCAAGAGACCCAGTACTTC
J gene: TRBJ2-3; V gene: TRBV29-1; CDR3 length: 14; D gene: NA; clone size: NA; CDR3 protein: CSVQGGTFTDTQYF; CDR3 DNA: TGCAGCGTTCAAGGTGGGACATTCACAGATACGCAGTATTTT
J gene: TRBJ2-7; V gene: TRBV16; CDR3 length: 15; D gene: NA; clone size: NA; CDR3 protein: CASSQYAGVVDEQYF; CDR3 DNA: TGTGCCAGCAGCCAATATGCAGGGGTAGTAGACGAGCAGTACTTC
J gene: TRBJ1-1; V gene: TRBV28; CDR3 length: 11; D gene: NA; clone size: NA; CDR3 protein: CASARSTEAFF; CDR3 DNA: TGTGCCAGTGCGAGGAGCACTGAAGCTTTCTTT
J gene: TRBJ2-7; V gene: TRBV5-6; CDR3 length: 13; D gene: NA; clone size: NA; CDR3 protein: CASSRDTDYEQYF; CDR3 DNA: TGTGCCAGCAGCAGGGACACCGACTACGAGCAGTACTTC
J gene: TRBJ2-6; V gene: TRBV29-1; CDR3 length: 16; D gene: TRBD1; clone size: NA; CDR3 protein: CSVEGQGVSGANVLTF; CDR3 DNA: TGCAGCGTTGAGGGACAGGGGGTCTCTGGGGCCAACGTCCTGACTTTC
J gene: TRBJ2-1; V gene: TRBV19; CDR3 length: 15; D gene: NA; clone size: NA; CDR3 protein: CASSIDSGFYNEQFF; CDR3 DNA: TGTGCCAGTAGTATAGATAGCGGCTTCTACAATGAGCAGTTCTTC
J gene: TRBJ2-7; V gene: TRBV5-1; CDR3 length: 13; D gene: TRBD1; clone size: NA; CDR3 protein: CASSHGQGDEQYF; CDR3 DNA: TGCGCCAGCAGCCACGGACAGGGGGACGAGCAGTACTTC
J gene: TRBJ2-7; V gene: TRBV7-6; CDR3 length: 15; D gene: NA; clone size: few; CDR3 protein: CASSPGTAESYEQYF; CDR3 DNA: TGTGCCAGCAGCCCGGGGACGGCGGAATCCTACGAGCAGTACTTC
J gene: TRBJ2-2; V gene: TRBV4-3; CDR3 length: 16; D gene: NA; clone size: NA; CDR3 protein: CASSQVWQGATGELFF; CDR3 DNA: TGCGCCAGCAGCCAAGTTTGGCAGGGAGCCACCGGGGAGCTGTTTTTT
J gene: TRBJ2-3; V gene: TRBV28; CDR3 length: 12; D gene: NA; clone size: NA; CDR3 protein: CASSPGTDTQYF; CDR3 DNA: TGTGCCAGCAGTCCAGGGACAGATACGCAGTATTTT
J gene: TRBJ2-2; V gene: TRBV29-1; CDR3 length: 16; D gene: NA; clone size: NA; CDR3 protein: CSVEKAGTTNTGELFF; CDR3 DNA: TGCAGCGTTGAAAAGGCTGGGACAACGAACACCGGGGAGCTGTTTTTT
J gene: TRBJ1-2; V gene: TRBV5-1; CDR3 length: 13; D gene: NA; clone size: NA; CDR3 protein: CASSLTGKDGYTF; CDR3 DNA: TGCGCCAGCAGCTTGACAGGGAAAGATGGCTACACCTTC
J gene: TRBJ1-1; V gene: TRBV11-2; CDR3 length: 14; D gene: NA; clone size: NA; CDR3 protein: CASSHRDVGTEAFF; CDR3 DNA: TGTGCCAGCAGCCACCGGGACGTTGGGACTGAAGCTTTCTTT
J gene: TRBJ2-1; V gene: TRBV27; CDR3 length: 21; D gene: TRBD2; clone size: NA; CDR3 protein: CASSLSPLKSGRSRNFNEQFF; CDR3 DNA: TGTGCCAGCAGTTTATCCCCCCTTAAGAGCGGGAGGAGCCGAAACTTCAATGAGCAGTTCTTC
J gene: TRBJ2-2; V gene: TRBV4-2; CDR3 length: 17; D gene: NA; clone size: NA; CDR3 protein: CASSRSTRTLNTGELFF; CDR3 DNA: TGTGCCAGCAGCCGCTCGACGCGGACACTGAACACCGGGGAGCTGTTTTTT
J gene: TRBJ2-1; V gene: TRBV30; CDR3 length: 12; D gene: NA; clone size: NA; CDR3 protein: CAWSWGGTEQFF; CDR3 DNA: TGTGCCTGGAGTTGGGGGGGCACTGAGCAGTTCTTC
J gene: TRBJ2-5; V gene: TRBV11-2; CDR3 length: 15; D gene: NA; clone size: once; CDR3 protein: CASSQLATIQETQYF; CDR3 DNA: TGTGCCAGCAGCCAACTAGCCACCATCCAAGAGACCCAGTACTTC
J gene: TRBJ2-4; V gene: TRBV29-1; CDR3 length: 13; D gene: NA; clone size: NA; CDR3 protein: CSVPGIAKNIQYF; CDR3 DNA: TGCAGCGTCCCCGGGATAGCCAAAAACATTCAGTACTTC
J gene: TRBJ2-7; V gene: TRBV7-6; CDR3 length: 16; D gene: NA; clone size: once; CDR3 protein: CASSLKRAGGSDEQYF; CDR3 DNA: TGTGCCAGCAGCCTTAAGCGGGCAGGGGGATCTGACGAGCAGTACTTC
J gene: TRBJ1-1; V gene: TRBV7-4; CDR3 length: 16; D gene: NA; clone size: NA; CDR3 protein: CASSPTAEWGYTEAFF; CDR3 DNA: TGTGCCAGCAGTCCTACCGCCGAATGGGGGTACACTGAAGCTTTCTTT
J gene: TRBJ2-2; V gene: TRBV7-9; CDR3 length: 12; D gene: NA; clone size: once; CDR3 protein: CASGTWTGELFF; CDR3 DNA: TGTGCCAGCGGTACGTGGACCGGGGAGCTGTTTTTT
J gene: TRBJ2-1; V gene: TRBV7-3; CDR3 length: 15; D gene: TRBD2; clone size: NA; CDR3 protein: CASSVGGSSYNEQFF; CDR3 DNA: TGTGCCAGCAGCGTCGGGGGGAGCTCCTACAATGAGCAGTTCTTC
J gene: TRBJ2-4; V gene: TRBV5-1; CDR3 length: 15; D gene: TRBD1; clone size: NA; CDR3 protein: CASSLGQGARNIQYF; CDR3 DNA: TGCGCCAGCAGCTTGGGGCAGGGGGCAAGAAACATTCAGTACTTC
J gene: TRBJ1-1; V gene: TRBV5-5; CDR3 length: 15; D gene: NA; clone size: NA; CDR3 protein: CASSPTWAGDTEAFF; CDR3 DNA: TGTGCCAGCAGCCCAACCTGGGCGGGGGACACTGAAGCTTTCTTT
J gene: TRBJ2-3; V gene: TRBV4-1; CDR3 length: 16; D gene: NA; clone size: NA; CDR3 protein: CASSQDPDGSTDTQYF; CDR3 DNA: TGCGCCAGCAGCCAAGATCCTGACGGGAGTACAGATACGCAGTATTTT
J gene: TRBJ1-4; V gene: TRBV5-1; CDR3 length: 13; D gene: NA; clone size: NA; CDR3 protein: CASSLGPGEKLFF; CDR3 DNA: TGCGCCAGCAGCTTGGGGCCTGGGGAAAAACTGTTTTTT
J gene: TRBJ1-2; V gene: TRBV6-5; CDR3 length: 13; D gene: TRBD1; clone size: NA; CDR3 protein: CASSIVTGGGYTF; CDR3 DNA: TGTGCCAGCTCCATCGTAACAGGGGGTGGCTACACCTTC
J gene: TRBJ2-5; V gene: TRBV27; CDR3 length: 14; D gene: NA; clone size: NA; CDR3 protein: CASSSDGQEKGQYF; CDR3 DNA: TGTGCCAGCAGTTCGGACGGACAAGAGAAGGGCCAGTACTTC
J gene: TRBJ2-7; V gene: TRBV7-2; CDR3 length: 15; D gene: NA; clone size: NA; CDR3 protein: CASSLLRGYSYEQYF; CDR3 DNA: TGTGCCAGCAGCCTCCTGCGGGGCTACTCCTACGAGCAGTACTTC
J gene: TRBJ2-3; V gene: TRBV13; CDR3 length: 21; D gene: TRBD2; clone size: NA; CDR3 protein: CASSTWTGAPFSGRGADTQYF; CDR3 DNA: TGTGCCAGCAGCACCTGGACAGGCGCCCCTTTTAGCGGGAGGGGGGCAGATACGCAGTATTTT
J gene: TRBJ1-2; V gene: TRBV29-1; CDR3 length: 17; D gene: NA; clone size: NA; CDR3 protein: CSATAQGGEGHNYGYTF; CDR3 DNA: TGCAGCGCAACGGCACAGGGCGGGGAGGGTCATAACTATGGCTACACCTTC
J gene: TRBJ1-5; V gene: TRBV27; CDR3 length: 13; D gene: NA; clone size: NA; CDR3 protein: CAIPSIYNQPQHF; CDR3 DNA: TGTGCCATCCCGTCAATTTACAATCAGCCCCAGCATTTT
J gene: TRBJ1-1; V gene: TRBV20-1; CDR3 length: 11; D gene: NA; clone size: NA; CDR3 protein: CSARQGTEAFF; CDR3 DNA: TGCAGTGCTAGACAGGGGACTGAAGCTTTCTTT
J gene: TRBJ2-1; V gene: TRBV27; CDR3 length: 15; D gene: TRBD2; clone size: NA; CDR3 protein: CASSFSGNSYNEQFF; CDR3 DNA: TGTGCCAGCTCCTTTAGCGGGAACTCCTACAATGAGCAGTTCTTC
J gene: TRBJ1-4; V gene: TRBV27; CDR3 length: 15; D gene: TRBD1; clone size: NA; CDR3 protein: CASSLLGTGGEKLFF; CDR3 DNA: TGTGCCAGCAGTTTATTAGGGACAGGGGGAGAAAAACTGTTTTTT
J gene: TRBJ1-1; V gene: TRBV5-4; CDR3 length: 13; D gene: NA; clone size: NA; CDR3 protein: CASSLQGNTEAFF; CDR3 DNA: TGTGCCAGCAGCTTACAGGGAAACACTGAAGCTTTCTTT
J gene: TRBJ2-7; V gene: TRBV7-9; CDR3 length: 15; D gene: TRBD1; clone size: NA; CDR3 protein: CASTGPRTGPYEQYF; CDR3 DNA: TGTGCCAGCACGGGTCCCCGGACAGGGCCGTACGAGCAGTACTTC
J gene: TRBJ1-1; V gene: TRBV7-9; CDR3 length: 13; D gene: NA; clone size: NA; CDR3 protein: CASSPPENTEAFF; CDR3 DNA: TGTGCCAGCAGCCCCCCGGAGAACACTGAAGCTTTCTTT
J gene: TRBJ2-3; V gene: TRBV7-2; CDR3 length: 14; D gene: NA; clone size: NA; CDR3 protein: CASSLAPGDDTQYF; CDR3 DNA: TGTGCCAGCAGCCTGGCCCCCGGGGACGATACGCAGTATTTT
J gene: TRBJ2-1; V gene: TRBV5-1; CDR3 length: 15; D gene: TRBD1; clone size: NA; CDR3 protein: CASGSGTGTYNEQFF; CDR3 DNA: TGCGCCAGCGGCTCCGGGACAGGGACCTACAATGAGCAGTTCTTC
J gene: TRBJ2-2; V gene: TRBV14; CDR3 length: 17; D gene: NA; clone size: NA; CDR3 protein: CASSQWFAGTNTGELFF; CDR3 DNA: TGTGCCAGCAGCCAATGGTTTGCAGGGACTAACACCGGGGAGCTGTTTTTT
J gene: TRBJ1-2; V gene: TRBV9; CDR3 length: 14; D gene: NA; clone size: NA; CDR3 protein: CASSVGGGLYGYTF; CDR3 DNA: TGTGCCAGCAGCGTGGGAGGGGGACTCTATGGCTACACCTTC